Listed here are 19 T cell receptor beta chains from one sample, sequenced in a study of T cells after posttransplantation cyclophosphamide. Clones were sequenced by immunoSEQ multiplex PCR, and TCRdb holds only the in-frame ones, with some missing. The sample contains about 16,000 clones, 87% of which appear only once. Control samples came 1 year after myeloablative marrow transplants with methotrexate plus calcineurin inhibitor. The sequences come from PBMCs, collected after an allogeneic stem cell transplant with a calcineurin inhibitor and methotrexate. The origin of the receptors is a male patient aged 45-59 years who received an allogeneic stem cell transplant from an unrelated donor, was CMV-positive, and had chronic GVHD only. The graft donor may have given rise to some T cells.

The gene calls are TRBV27 and TRBJ1-4; D not certain. Germline loops: CDR1 MNHEY, CDR2 SMNVEV (reference sequence). Trimming removed 6 bases from V and 8 bases from J, with 19 bases in between. The CDR3 loop spans 15 amino acids. Here the CDR3 reads CASSPLGGLGEKLFF. The CDR3 bases are TGTGCCAGCAGCCCCCTGGGAGGGCTTGGCGAAAAACTGTTTTTT.

The chain couples TRBV14 to TRBJ2-6; 7 bases match TRBD1. CDR3 size: 15 residues. Germline assignment: CDR1 SGHDN and CDR2 FVKESK. V shed 4 bases, J shed 2 bases, and the junction held 2 bases outside the gene matches. The CDR3 protein is CASSRDRAGANVLTF. The CDR3 coding sequence is TGTGCCAGCAGCCGCGACAGGGCTGGGGCCAACGTCCTGACTTTC.

The genes are TRBV27 and TRBJ1-6; no clear D. The CDR3 sequence is 15 residues long. The germline gives CDR1 MNHEY, CDR2 SMNVEV (reference sequence). V was pared by 2 bases and J by 6 bases, with 11 bases between. DNA of the CDR3: TGTGCCAGCAGTTTAGGGGAGGACCCTAATTCACCCCTCCACTTT. Encoded protein: CASSLGEDPNSPLHF.

This chain connects TRBV4-2 to TRBJ2-1; D might be TRBD2 (5 bases). The CDR3 is made up of 15 amino acids. With 1 base removed from V and 3 bases from J, the gap between germline ends came to 10 bases. Germline V gives CDR1 LGHNA, CDR2 YNFKEQ. The CDR3 coding sequence is TGTGCCAGCAGCCAAGGTGATCGGGGCTACAATGAGCAGTTCTTC. Its translation is CASSQGDRGYNEQFF.

V is TRBV4-2 and J is TRBJ2-1; 8 bases map to TRBD2. The CDR3 runs to 15 residues. V lost 2 bases, J lost 7 bases, and 7 bases stayed unmatched. Germline lookup yields CDR1 LGHNA and CDR2 YNFKEQ. The CDR3 nucleotides read TGTGCCAGCAGCCAATCGAGCGGGGGTGGTAATGAGCAGTTCTTC. Its translation: CASSQSSGGGNEQFF.

The rearrangement uses TRBV29-1 and TRBJ2-5; tentative D call: TRBD1 (6 bases). Trimming left V 2 bases short and J 8 bases short, with 15 bases between. Germline CDR1 reads SQVTM; CDR2 reads ANQGSEA. The CDR3 sequence is 13 residues long. The CDR3 here is CSVETGMGETQYF. Here the CDR3 DNA reads TGCAGCGTTGAAACAGGGATGGGTGAAACCCAGTACTTC.

The rearrangement uses TRBV7-3 and TRBJ2-6, with 12 nucleotides matching TRBD1. The V and J ends lost 7 bases and 1 base, in that order; junction bases with no gene match: 5. The CDR3 runs to 17 residues. Germline assignment: CDR1 SGHTA and CDR2 FQGTGA. The CDR3 DNA reads as TGTGCCAGCACGTCGGGACAGGGGGCTTCTGGGGCCAACGTCCTGACTTTC. The encoded protein is CASTSGQGASGANVLTF.

The chain uses TRBV7-9 and TRBJ1-6; TRBD1 matches 7 bases. Germline-derived CDR1 and CDR2 are SEHNR and FQNEAQ (reference sequence). With V trimmed by 5 bases and J by 0 bases, 10 bases remained unmatched. The CDR3 length is 18 residues. CDR3 bases: TGTGCCAGCAGCGTCGGGGTGGGACAGAGCTCCTATAATTCACCCCTCCACTTT. Translation: CASSVGVGQSSYNSPLHF.

The rearrangement joins TRBV2 to TRBJ2-7; 8 bases align to TRBD2. The germline V gene encodes CDR1 SNHLY and CDR2 FYNNEI. The CDR3 has 14 amino acids. The V gene end was trimmed by 5 bases and the J gene end by 4 bases; junction bases not matched to a gene: 7. For the CDR3, the DNA is TGTGCCAGCAGTAGAAGCGGGAGCTGGTACGAGCAGTACTTC. It specifies CASSRSGSWYEQYF.

The chain recombines TRBV6-5 with TRBJ1-5; D call uncertain. The CDR3 loop spans 15 amino acids. Germline-derived CDR1 and CDR2 are MNHEY and SVGAGI. The germline V and J ends were trimmed by 5 bases and 1 base, with 12 bases remaining between them. The CDR3 bases are TGTGCCAGCAGTCCCCTCGTGGGCAGCAATCAGCCCCAGCATTTT. Translating it yields CASSPLVGSNQPQHF.

This sequence joins TRBV19 and TRBJ1-1, with 7 bases matching TRBD1. Germline values: CDR1 LNHDA, CDR2 SQIVND (reference sequence). There are 13 residues in the CDR3. The ends lost 5 bases at V and 8 bases at J; junction bases unmatched: 8. CDR3 in amino acids: CASSPTRDSEAFF. CDR3 DNA: TGTGCCAGTAGTCCTACCCGGGACAGCGAAGCTTTCTTT.

This clone was counted a single time. V is TRBV11-3 and J is TRBJ2-1; no clear D. The germline gives CDR1 SGHNT, CDR2 YENEEA. The CDR3 is made up of 13 amino acids. The germline V and J ends were trimmed by 3 bases and 6 bases, with 9 bases remaining between them. The CDR3 DNA reads TGTGCCAGCAGCTTGGGCAGGATCAATGAGCAGTTCTTC. This gives the protein CASSLGRINEQFF.

The genes are TRBV15 and TRBJ2-1; 8 positions match TRBD2. The CDR3 has 17 residues. V shed 0 bases, J shed 7 bases, and the junction held 11 bases outside the gene matches. CDR1 and CDR2 (germline): LNHNV, YYDKDF (reference sequence). CDR3 loop: CATSRERSSGSRNEQFF. CDR3 nucleotide sequence: TGTGCCACCAGCAGAGAGAGGTCCAGCGGGAGTAGGAATGAGCAGTTCTTC. Combining the CDR3 with reference TRBV15 and TRBJ2-1 gives the whole variable domain DAMVIQNPRYQVTQFGKPVTLSCSQTLNHNVMYWYQQKSSQAPKLLFHYYDKDFNNEADTPDNFQSRRPNTSFCFLDIRSPGLGDTAMYLCATSRERSSGSRNEQFFGPGTRLTVL.

The gene calls are TRBV7-3 and TRBJ2-1; D unresolved. Deletions cut 2 bases from V and 8 bases from J, with 13 bases between. CDR3 length equals 14 residues. Germline lookup yields CDR1 SGHTA and CDR2 FQGTGA. The DNA for the CDR3 is TGTGCCAGCAGCTTAGACTTGCAGTTTGATGAGCAGTTCTTC. This encodes CASSLDLQFDEQFF.

This clone was recorded a few times. The rearrangement links TRBV10-3 to TRBJ2-7; 10 nucleotides align to TRBD2. CDR1 ENHRY and CDR2 SYGVKD come from the germline V gene. The V and J ends lost 0 bases and 1 base, in that order; junction bases with no gene match: 12. This CDR3 region has 19 residues. CDR3 coding DNA: TGTGCCATCAGTGAGTCGATGGCTAGCGGGAGCCGGGGATCCTACGAGCAGTACTTC. The encoded protein is CAISESMASGSRGSYEQYF.

This chain joins TRBV7-8 and TRBJ2-7; no clear D. V gave up 3 bases and J gave up 10 bases, with 16 bases separating them. The CDR3 runs 13 residues. Per germline, CDR1 SGHVS and CDR2 FQNEAQ. DNA for the CDR3: TGTGCCAGCAGCTTGAGACACAACGAAGGACAGTACTTC. Protein: CASSLRHNEGQYF. Full variable domain (remainder filled in from reference TRBV7-8 and TRBJ2-7): GAGVSQSPRYKVAKRGQDVALRCDPISGHVSLFWYQQALGQGPEFLTYFQNEAQLDKSGLPSDRFFAERPEGSVSTLKIQRTQQEDSAVYLCASSLRHNEGQYFGPGTRLTVT.

The V gene is TRBV4-3, the J gene TRBJ1-2; D gene ambiguous. This CDR3 is 16 amino acids long. The V end lost 3 bases, the J end lost 3 bases, and 17 bases lay between the germline ends. In germline, CDR1 is LGHNA, CDR2 YSLEER. The CDR3: CASSQGPGRQDYGYTF. The CDR3 DNA is TGCGCCAGCAGCCAGGGTCCGGGGAGGCAGGACTATGGCTACACCTTC.

The gene calls are TRBV15 and TRBJ2-1; TRBD2 matches 10 bases. The CDR3 consists of 16 residues. Germline V gives CDR1 LNHNV, CDR2 YYDKDF (reference sequence). J gave up 1 base and V 3 bases, and 3 bases lay outside the gene matches. The CDR3 reads CATSRKAGGSYNEQFF. CDR3 DNA: TGTGCCACCAGCAGGAAAGCGGGGGGGTCCTACAATGAGCAGTTCTTC.

The chain employs TRBV4-1 and TRBJ1-2; maybe TRBD1 (5 bases). V lost 4 bases to trimming and J lost 6 bases, with 15 bases between them. In germline, CDR1 is MGHRA, CDR2 YSYEKL. The CDR3 has 14 residues. The CDR3, as DNA: TGCGCCAGCAGCCGACCAGGGCTGGGTGATGGCTACACCTTC. Translating gives CASSRPGLGDGYTF.